The clone carrying this TCR beta chain was seen only a few times. What it binds is unknown. Libraries were prepared by immunoSEQ multiplex PCR; TCRdb keeps only in-frame clonotypes and omits some of them. The top ten hold around 20% of the sample, which has 20,000 to 30,000 clones, 69% seen once. J gave up 1 base and V 3 bases, and 5 bases lay outside the gene matches. The CDR3 is 17 amino acids. From germline, CDR1 is MGHRA and CDR2 YSYEKL. Viral peptide pools were used in the ViraFEST assay to expand antigen-specific CD4+ T cells, and sequencing came afterward. Subsequent to ten to eleven days of culture, CD4+ T cells were isolated. Sometime from March through December 2020, the person acquired a SARS-CoV-2 infection that PCR confirmed. This specimen comes from a study of vaccination effects on CD4 cells after COVID-19.

This clonotype originated in a human donor who had a prior SARS-CoV-2 infection. The sample in question was CD4+ T cells from PBMCs cultured with SARS-CoV-2 spike peptides, obtained before COVID-19 vaccination. The J gene is TRBJ2-3, the V gene TRBV4-1, with 12 bases fitting TRBD2. The DNA for the CDR3 is TGCGCCAGCAGCCACCCAGGACTAGCGGGACGCACAGATACGCAGTATTTT. Amino acid sequence: CASSHPGLAGRTDTQYF.